The 30 T cell receptor beta chains reported below all come from one sample, sequenced in a study of identifying expanded T cells in peripheral blood. The repertoire was sequenced with immunoSEQ multiplex PCR; TCRdb's copy has only in-frame clones and lacks some. The sample comprises approximately 91,000 clones, approximately 89% of which are singletons, and approximately 4% rests with the top ten. Material for sequencing was blood. The receptor set was obtained from a person aged 18-70 years in good health.

The chain has TRBV11-2 and TRBJ2-7; D gene uncertain. CDR1 is SGHAT, CDR2 FQNNGV, per germline. V was clipped by 2 bases and J by 0 bases, with 5 bases between them. The CDR3 contains 13 residues. The CDR3 sequence is CASSLQASYEQYF. Here the CDR3 DNA reads TGTGCCAGCAGCTTACAGGCCTCCTACGAGCAGTACTTC. Supplemented by reference TRBV11-2 and TRBJ2-7, the full variable domain reads EAGVAQSPRYKIIEKRQSVAFWCNPISGHATLYWYQQILGQGPKLLIQFQNNGVVDDSQLPKDRFSAERLKGVDSTLKIQPAKLEDSAVYLCASSLQASYEQYFGPGTRLTVT.

This clone was picked up one time. The chain combines TRBV10-2 with TRBJ1-4; 7 bases align to TRBD1. Germline CDR1 and CDR2: WSHSY and SAAADI. The CDR3 consists of 14 residues. V lost 7 bases, J lost 3 bases, and 5 bases stayed unmatched. The CDR3 loop is CASKETGANEKLFF. Written as DNA, the CDR3 is TGCGCCAGCAAGGAAACAGGGGCTAATGAAAAACTGTTTTTT.

For the CDR3, the DNA is TGTGCCAGCAGCGCAGGTGGGGGCAATCAGCCCCAGCATTTT. As protein: CASSAGGGNQPQHF. V and J are TRBV9 and TRBJ1-5; D is unclear. The CDR3 has 14 residues. The germline V gene encodes CDR1 SGDLS and CDR2 YYNGEE. V was cut by 3 bases and J by 2 bases, with 9 bases left in between.

V usage is TRBV6-1 and J usage is TRBJ1-3; D is unresolved. The CDR3 has 16 amino acids. The V gene's germline CDR1 is MNHNS and CDR2 SASEGT. V lost 2 bases and J lost 4, with 15 bases in between. CDR3 amino acids: CASSESNPRAGNTIYF. The CDR3 DNA reads as TGTGCCAGCAGTGAATCTAATCCCAGAGCGGGAAACACCATATATTTT.

V and J are TRBV30 and TRBJ2-1, with 10 bases lining up with TRBD1. The CDR3 length is 13 residues. The V segment lost 4 bases and the J segment 7 bases; nucleotides outside the gene matches: 4. Germline V lookup: CDR1 GTSNPN, CDR2 SVGIG (reference sequence). CDR3 DNA sequence: TGTGCCTGGACGGGACAGGGGTGGAATGAGCAGTTCTTC. Translating gives CAWTGQGWNEQFF.

The chain uses TRBV5-4 and TRBJ2-1; 10 nucleotides match TRBD1. Germline assignment: CDR1 SGHNT and CDR2 YYREEE (reference sequence). V dropped 0 bases and J dropped 7; count of bases not matched to a gene: 4. This CDR3 is built from 15 residues. The CDR3: CASSLGRGQGNEQFF. The CDR3 DNA follows: TGTGCCAGCAGCTTGGGCAGGGGACAGGGGAATGAGCAGTTCTTC.

The genes are TRBV4-2 and TRBJ2-5, with TRBD1 as a possible D gene (6 bases). The germline gives CDR1 LGHNA, CDR2 YNFKEQ. Trimming left V 0 bases short and J 5 bases short, with 10 bases between. The CDR3 has 14 amino acids. CDR3 protein: CASSQEQGYETQYF. The CDR3 DNA sequence: TGTGCCAGCAGCCAAGAACAGGGTTATGAGACCCAGTACTTC.

The table lists this clone with a count of one. The genes are TRBV7-7 and TRBJ1-1, with no clear D. V was clipped by 4 bases and J by 2 bases, with 11 bases between them. The CDR3 is made up of 14 amino acids. Germline V gene sequence: CDR1 SSHAT, CDR2 FNYEAQ (reference sequence). The CDR3 protein is CASSSGFENTEAFF. CDR3 DNA sequence: TGTGCCAGCAGCTCGGGATTTGAAAACACTGAAGCTTTCTTT.

The chain recombines TRBV10-2 with TRBJ2-5; 8 bases are shared with TRBD2. The length of the CDR3 is 12 residues. Germline V lookup: CDR1 WSHSY, CDR2 SAAADI. The V and J ends lost 6 bases and 12 bases, in that order; junction bases with no gene match: 9. CDR3 in amino acids: CASRKASGLEYF. CDR3 nucleotides: TGCGCCAGCAGAAAGGCTAGCGGGTTGGAGTACTTC.

This clone was observed a handful of times. V usage is TRBV6-1 and J usage is TRBJ2-1; no definite D call. Between the trimmed V and J ends, which lost 7 bases and 2 bases, there was a span of 9 bases. The CDR3 contains 13 residues. The germline gives CDR1 MNHNS, CDR2 SASEGT. CDR3 coding DNA: TGTGCCAGCACCGAGCAGGCCTACAATGAGCAGTTCTTC. Its protein product is CASTEQAYNEQFF.

This chain links TRBV7-9 with TRBJ2-7; TRBD1 agrees at 9 bases. V lost 5 bases to trimming and J lost 1 base; unmatched junction nucleotides: 0. The CDR3 is made up of 13 amino acids. Per germline, CDR1 SEHNR and CDR2 FQNEAQ (reference sequence). DNA of the CDR3: TGTGCCAGCAGCGGGACAGGGTCCTACGAGCAGTACTTC. This gives the protein CASSGTGSYEQYF. Full variable domain (outside the CDR3, taken from reference TRBV7-9 and TRBJ2-7): DTGVSQNPRHKITKRGQNVTFRCDPISEHNRLYWYRQTLGQGPEFLTYFQNEAQLEKSRLLSDRFSAERPKGSFSTLEIQRTEQGDSAMYLCASSGTGSYEQYFGPGTRLTVT.

The chain recombines TRBV7-2 with TRBJ2-2, with 9 nucleotides matching TRBD1. The CDR3 loop spans 14 amino acids. CDR1 is SGHTA and CDR2 is FQGNSA in the germline V gene. Trimming cost V 10 bases and J 1 base; bases outside gene matches: 4. Here the CDR3 DNA reads TGTGCCACCCCGGGACAGGGGAACACCGGGGAGCTGTTTTTT. This codes for CATPGQGNTGELFF.

The chain recombines TRBV5-1 with TRBJ1-4; D unclear. The CDR3 length is 14 residues. The V gene's germline CDR1 is SGHRS and CDR2 YFSETQ. The V gene lost 0 bases and the J gene lost 2 bases, with 5 bases spanning the gap. CDR3: CASSLGHTNEKLFF. For the CDR3, the DNA is TGCGCCAGCAGCTTGGGACACACTAATGAAAAACTGTTTTTT.

This sequence joins TRBV18 and TRBJ2-2, with D possibly being TRBD1 or TRBD2 (5 bases each). The V gene lost 3 bases and the J gene lost 4 bases, with 12 bases spanning the gap. The CDR3 runs to 15 residues. Looked up from germline, CDR1 is KGHSH and CDR2 is LQKENI. DNA for the CDR3: TGTGCCAGCTCACCTACCGGGACCCCCACCGGGGAGCTGTTTTTT. Amino acid sequence: CASSPTGTPTGELFF.

The rearrangement links TRBV5-1 to TRBJ1-4; 7 nucleotides match TRBD1. This CDR3 comprises 14 residues. Germline-derived CDR1 and CDR2 are SGHRS and YFSETQ. V was pared by 9 bases and J by 4 bases, with 9 bases of the junction left unmatched. In nucleotides, the CDR3 is TGCGCCACCGGGACCGGGACAGATAATGAAAAACTGTTTTTT. Translating it yields CATGTGTDNEKLFF.

This clone was found a few times. V and J are TRBV7-6 and TRBJ2-7, with TRBD1 matching 10 bases. CDR1 and CDR2 from the germline V gene are SGHVS and FNYEAQ. The trim removed 5 bases at V and 7 bases at J, leaving 5 bases unmatched. The CDR3 has 13 residues. The CDR3 loop reads CASSQGQGWEQYF. The CDR3, as DNA: TGTGCCAGCAGCCAGGGACAGGGGTGGGAGCAGTACTTC.

V is TRBV11-3 and J is TRBJ2-2; 7 nucleotides line up with TRBD2. V was clipped by 5 bases and J by 0 bases; unmatched bases: 6. Germline-derived CDR1 and CDR2 are SGHNT and YENEEA. The CDR3 extends over 16 amino acids. The CDR3 nucleotides read TGTGCCAGCAGCCGCGGGGCGGGAGCGAACACCGGGGAGCTGTTTTTT. Translation: CASSRGAGANTGELFF.

The V gene is TRBV28, the J gene TRBJ2-4; weak D call: TRBD2 (6 bases). Germline CDR1 MDHEN, CDR2 SYDVKM. The ends were cut back, 3 bases at V and 9 bases at J, with 15 bases in the middle. The CDR3 is 14 amino acids. The CDR3 spells CASSFSGVYIIQYF. CDR3 sequence (DNA): TGTGCCAGCAGTTTTTCGGGGGTTTACATCATTCAGTACTTC.

The count of this clone is one. This sequence joins TRBV6-5 and TRBJ2-7; D is possibly TRBD1 (6 bases). The CDR3 runs 13 residues. The V end lost 5 bases, the J end lost 3 bases, and 11 bases lay between the germline ends. CDR1 and CDR2 (germline): MNHEY, SVGAGI. CDR3 sequence reads: CASSLGQLYEQYF. The DNA for the CDR3 is TGTGCCAGCAGTCTTGGACAGCTCTACGAGCAGTACTTC.

This chain uses TRBV4-1 with TRBJ2-5; 7 bases are shared with TRBD1. The germline V gene has CDR1 MGHRA and CDR2 YSYEKL. The CDR3 spans 17 residues. J lost 5 bases, V lost 3 bases, and 15 bases had no gene match. CDR3: CASSHPHQRRGLETQYF. The CDR3 region has the DNA TGCGCCAGCAGCCATCCTCACCAGCGAAGGGGGCTGGAGACCCAGTACTTC.

V and J are TRBV18 and TRBJ2-1, with 12 bases fitting TRBD1. After removal of 3 bases from V and 9 bases from J, the junction contained 6 bases not matched to a gene. The CDR3 is made up of 15 amino acids. From germline, CDR1 is KGHSH and CDR2 LQKENI. CDR3 region: CASSPPGTGGGEQFF. The CDR3 nucleotides are TGTGCCAGCTCACCCCCCGGGACAGGGGGCGGTGAGCAGTTCTTC. Complete variable domain (other parts from reference TRBV18 and TRBJ2-1): NAGVMQNPRHLVRRRGQEARLRCSPMKGHSHVYWYRQLPEEGLKFMVYLQKENIIDESGMPKERFSAEFPKEGPSILRIQQVVRGDSAAYFCASSPPGTGGGEQFFGPGTRLTVL.

The chain links TRBV5-1 to TRBJ1-5, with 7 bases aligning to TRBD1. This CDR3 has 15 amino acids. J gave up 0 bases and V 8 bases, and 8 bases lay outside the gene matches. Germline V gene lookup returns CDR1 SGHRS and CDR2 YFSETQ. CDR3 in amino acids: CARRLGQDSNQPQHF. As DNA, the CDR3 is TGCGCCAGGCGACTAGGACAGGATAGCAATCAGCCCCAGCATTTT.

The chain links TRBV5-1 to TRBJ2-3, with 12 bases aligning to TRBD1. Trimming cost V 0 bases and J 4 bases; bases outside gene matches: 3. This CDR3 is 16 amino acids long. The germline V gene has CDR1 SGHRS and CDR2 YFSETQ. The CDR3 DNA is TGCGCCAGCAGCTTGGGCGGGACAGGGGGCGCAGATACGCAGTATTTT. Translation gives CASSLGGTGGADTQYF.

The chain carries TRBV11-2 and TRBJ2-1; D may be TRBD1 (5 bases). This CDR3 has 16 residues. Germline V gene data show CDR1 as SGHAT and CDR2 as FQNNGV. Trimming shortened V by 3 bases and J by 1 base, and 13 bases separated the two germline ends. The CDR3 is CASSFDVGLSYNEQFF. The CDR3 nucleotides are TGTGCCAGCAGCTTTGACGTGGGGCTGTCCTACAATGAGCAGTTCTTC.

J is TRBJ2-7 and V is TRBV4-1, with D tentatively TRBD2 (5 bases). The CDR3 runs 15 residues. V was trimmed by 5 bases and J by 0 bases, leaving 14 bases between them. CDR1 MGHRA and CDR2 YSYEKL come from the germline V gene. The CDR3 nucleotides read TGCGCCAGCAGCTTCCGGGGTTCCAGCTCCTACGAGCAGTACTTC. It encodes CASSFRGSSSYEQYF.

The chain is built from TRBV4-2 and TRBJ2-7; 8 bases match TRBD2. Germline CDR1 reads LGHNA; CDR2 reads YNFKEQ. J was trimmed by 4 bases and V by 3 bases; bases with no gene match: 8. CDR3 length equals 15 residues. The CDR3 loop is CASSHTGTRTYEQYF. CDR3 DNA sequence: TGTGCCAGCAGCCATACCGGGACTAGGACGTACGAGCAGTACTTC.

The chain links TRBV6-5 to TRBJ2-7; maybe TRBD2 (6 bases). The CDR3 spans 12 residues. Germline CDR1 MNHEY, CDR2 SVGAGI. V dropped 5 bases and J dropped 1 base, with 6 bases sitting between them. In DNA form, the CDR3 reads TGTGCCAGCAGTCGGGGGTCCTACGAGCAGTACTTC. Protein sequence: CASSRGSYEQYF.

This clone was recorded once. The gene calls are TRBV11-2 and TRBJ2-4; D may match TRBD1 or TRBD2 (5 bases each). Germline CDR1 SGHAT, CDR2 FQNNGV. With 5 bases removed from V and 1 base from J, the gap between germline ends came to 12 bases. The CDR3 has 15 amino acids. The CDR3 DNA follows: TGTGCCAGCAGCCCAGGGTGGGAGGCCAAAAACATTCAGTACTTC. It encodes CASSPGWEAKNIQYF.

The chain carries TRBV4-1 and TRBJ1-5, with TRBD1 as a possible D gene (6 bases). Trimming stripped 0 bases from V and 3 bases from J, with 9 bases between. The germline V gene encodes CDR1 MGHRA and CDR2 YSYEKL. This CDR3 contains 15 residues. The CDR3 sequence: CASSQDYRANQPQHF. As DNA, the CDR3 is TGCGCCAGCAGCCAAGATTACAGGGCCAATCAGCCCCAGCATTTT.

The DNA for the CDR3 is TGCAGCGTTTCGAGGACACTCGGGACTAGCGGGGGGAGCTCCTACGAGCAGTACTTC. Translation gives CSVSRTLGTSGGSSYEQYF. This chain connects TRBV29-1 to TRBJ2-7, with TRBD2 matching over 15 bases. The CDR3 runs to 19 residues. Trimming removed 5 bases from V and 0 bases from J; junction bases left unmatched: 14. The germline CDR1 and CDR2 sequences are SQVTM and ANQGSEA.